The clone carrying this TCR beta chain showed up just a few times. Its target is unknown. Sequence at one end of the junction differs from germline and may be a read error. This specimen comes from a study of beta chain features in type 1 diabetes. Whole-study results and caveats: Among type 1 diabetes patients, VDJ junctions had fewer insertions and more deletions.

What was sequenced were expressed TCRB transcripts, since all of the isolated RNA had been reverse transcribed. The table came from immunoSEQ multiplex PCR; TCRdb's copy has only in-frame clones and leaves some out. The table lists 300,000 to 350,000 clones, 7.5% to 9% of them singletons, with under 0.5% in the top ten. The TCR originated in a woman younger than 30 in good health. Sequencing was done on a sample of central memory CD4+ T cells from blood.

CDR3 sequence: CASSQDPNWGYEQYF. CDR3 DNA sequence: TGCGCCAGCAGCCAAGATCCAAATTGGGGGTACGAGCAGTACTTC. The V gene is TRBV5-4, the J gene TRBJ2-7; D possibly matches TRBD1 or TRBD2 (5 bases each). CDR1 SGHNT and CDR2 YYREEE come from the germline V gene (reference sequence). There are 15 residues in the CDR3. The full variable domain, with the rest looked up from reference TRBV5-4 and TRBJ2-7, is ETGVTQSPTHLIKTRGQQVTLRCSSQSGHNTVSWYQQALGQGPQFIFQYYREEENGRGNFPPRFSGLQFPNYSSELNVNALELDDSALYLCASSQDPNWGYEQYFGPGTRLTVT.